This section outlines one T cell receptor (beta chain) sequence together with its context. This record comes from a study of blood T cell repertoires in COVID-19. Authors' analysis steps: Amplifying reference gene primers gave estimates of nucleated cell counts. Produced via immunoSEQ multiplex PCR; TCRdb's table is partial and in-frame only. That table furnishes V, J and clone size, whereas the DNA furnished D and trimming. The sample carries a few hundred thousand clones, approximately 85% recorded once. The CDR3 length is 14 residues. V gave up 4 bases and J gave up 5 bases; unmatched junction bases: 5.

The chain couples TRBV5-3 to TRBJ2-2; the match to TRBD1 covers 7 bases. TRBV5-3 counts as an open reading frame of uncertain function. The source material was peripheral blood. The source is a woman younger than 45 with acute or convalescent COVID-19. CDR3 region: CARSRKGATGELFF. The CDR3 DNA sequence: TGTGCCAGAAGCCGCAAGGGGGCTACCGGGGAGCTGTTTTTT.